The 20 T cell receptor beta chains below were found in one sample sequenced in a study of spatial heterogeneity in lung cancer. TCRdb re-derived calls from the 5' RACE reads in MiXCR, one entry per CDR3 protein. The sample lists tens of thousands of distinct CDR3 sequences; roughly 19% were seen once. As to time point: blood at routine non-recurrence follow-up after resection. The material sequenced was PBMCs, taken at follow-up. The source is a male donor with early-stage non-small cell lung cancer.

This sequence joins TRBV14 and TRBJ1-2; 8 bases fit TRBD1. This CDR3 has 14 amino acids. The trim removed 4 bases at V and 10 bases at J, leaving 11 bases unmatched. Germline lookup yields CDR1 SGHDN and CDR2 FVKESK. CDR3 coding DNA: TGTGCCAGCAGCCCCCGGGGGCAGGGGGCACACTACACCTTC. Protein: CASSPRGQGAHYTF.

This clonotype was counted a few times. The rearrangement links TRBV24-1 to TRBJ2-5, with 11 bases that match TRBD2. Germline CDR1 reads KGHDR; CDR2 reads SFDVKD. V lost 4 bases to trimming and J lost 9 bases; unmatched junction nucleotides: 9. CDR3 length: 15 amino acids. The CDR3 is CATSELAGDRGAQYF. In DNA, the CDR3 is TGTGCCACCAGTGAACTAGCGGGAGACCGCGGGGCCCAGTACTTC.

The CDR3: CASQSFPGANVLTF. The DNA of the CDR3 is TGTGCCAGCCAAAGTTTCCCTGGGGCCAACGTCCTGACTTTC. This chain connects TRBV2 to TRBJ2-6; D is uncertain. The CDR3 has 14 amino acids. Germline loops: CDR1 SNHLY, CDR2 FYNNEI. V dropped 8 bases and J dropped 2 bases, with 10 bases sitting between them.

The CDR3 loop is CASSLLGGRDTEAFF. The CDR3 DNA reads TGTGCCAGCAGTTTGCTCGGGGGTAGGGACACTGAAGCTTTCTTT. The chain joins TRBV12-3 or TRBV12-4 to TRBJ1-1; D possibly corresponds to TRBD1 (5 bases). V was trimmed by 3 bases and J by 3 bases, leaving 14 bases between them. CDR3 length: 15 residues.

This clonotype was detected only a few times. The rearrangement uses TRBV6-6 and TRBJ2-7; perhaps TRBD1 as D (5 bases). CDR1 and CDR2 from the germline V gene are MNHNY and SVGAGI (reference sequence). The V end was cut by 5 bases, the J end by 0 bases, with 11 bases between. There are 14 residues in the CDR3. The CDR3: CASSGRRDSYEQYF. CDR3 in DNA: TGTGCCAGCAGTGGGCGCAGGGACTCCTACGAGCAGTACTTC.

Remarks on this clonotype: At one of its ends the junction is not consistent with the germline gene, which may arise from a read error. J is TRBJ1-5 and V is TRBV24-1, with a possible D match to TRBD1 (6 bases). Germline CDR1 reads KGHDR; CDR2 reads SFDVKD. The CDR3 extends over 15 amino acids. The CDR3 sequence: CATSDSQGSSQPQHF. CDR3 bases: TGTGCCACCAGTGATTCTCAGGGGAGCAGTCAGCCCCAGCATTTT.

This chain joins TRBV2 and TRBJ1-5; 8 bases match TRBD1. Germline assignment: CDR1 SNHLY and CDR2 FYNNEI. The CDR3 loop spans 14 amino acids. The trim removed 3 bases at V and 5 bases at J, leaving 3 bases unmatched. CDR3 residues: CASSDDRGYQPQHF. DNA of the CDR3: TGTGCCAGCAGTGACGACAGGGGCTATCAGCCCCAGCATTTT.

This chain uses TRBV19 with TRBJ1-5; maybe TRBD1 (5 bases). Germline CDR1 reads LNHDA; CDR2 reads SQIVND (reference sequence). CDR3 size: 16 residues. Trimming removed 4 bases from V and 3 bases from J, with 16 bases in between. This CDR3 is CASSTTNTGLNQPQHF. CDR3 in DNA: TGTGCCAGTAGTACCACTAACACAGGCCTCAATCAGCCCCAGCATTTT.

This sequence joins TRBV11-2 and TRBJ1-2; D gene ambiguous. This CDR3 region has 12 residues. The V and J ends lost 6 bases and 8 bases respectively, with 13 bases between them. Per germline, CDR1 SGHAT and CDR2 FQNNGV. In DNA, the CDR3 is TGTGCCAGCAGAGTAAACAGAGAAGGCTACACCTTC. Protein sequence: CASRVNREGYTF.

The rearrangement uses TRBV7-9 and TRBJ1-4; no firm D call. The CDR3 extends over 17 amino acids. CDR1 and CDR2 from the germline V gene are SEHNR and FQNEAQ (reference sequence). V was cut by 4 bases and J by 4 bases, with 19 bases left in between. The CDR3 DNA is TGTGCCAGCAGCTCCGTTACTCAGACACGGGATAATGAAAAACTGTTTTTT. As protein: CASSSVTQTRDNEKLFF.

The chain links TRBV20-1 to TRBJ1-2; D may be TRBD1 (6 bases). V lost 4 bases and J 6 bases, leaving 15 bases between the germline ends. The CDR3 is 13 amino acids. Germline-derived CDR1 and CDR2 are DFQATT and SNEGSKA (reference sequence). Here the CDR3 reads CSATLGAGDGYTF. Written as DNA, the CDR3 is TGCAGTGCTACCCTGGGGGCAGGAGATGGCTACACCTTC.

The chain couples TRBV23-1 to TRBJ1-1; no clear D. TRBV23-1 is known as an ORF, though its function is uncertain. The CDR3 sequence is 13 residues long. Trimming stripped 4 bases from V and 8 bases from J, with 14 bases between. CDR3 amino acids: CASSPRWREEAFF. The CDR3 nucleotides read TGCGCCAGCAGTCCGAGATGGAGGGAGGAAGCTTTCTTT.

The rearrangement joins TRBV12-3 or TRBV12-4 to TRBJ2-3; D remains unclear. The CDR3 extends over 13 amino acids. Trimming left V 8 bases short and J 2 bases short, with 11 bases between. The CDR3, as DNA: TGTGCCAGCTTCAGGAATCCCACAGATACGCAGTATTTT. Protein sequence: CASFRNPTDTQYF.

The chain employs TRBV5-6 and TRBJ1-1, with 7 bases identical to TRBD1. Germline V gene sequence: CDR1 SGHDT, CDR2 YYEEEE. The CDR3 contains 14 residues. V lost 5 bases and J lost 6; bases outside the gene matches: 10. This CDR3 reads CASSRGLGSPEAFF. Written as DNA, the CDR3 is TGTGCCAGCAGTAGGGGGCTAGGGAGCCCTGAAGCTTTCTTT. Drawing the rest from reference TRBV5-6 and TRBJ1-1, the complete variable domain is DAGVTQSPTHLIKTRGQQVTLRCSPKSGHDTVSWYQQALGQGPQFIFQYYEEEERQRGNFPDRFSGHQFPNYSSELNVNALLLGDSALYLCASSRGLGSPEAFFGQGTRLTVV.

This clonotype was observed a handful of times. CDR3 protein: CAISPGQGNSPLHF. Written as DNA, the CDR3 is TGTGCCATCTCCCCCGGGCAGGGTAATTCACCCCTCCACTTT. The chain carries TRBV10-3 and TRBJ1-6; D may be TRBD1 (5 bases). Trimming stripped 8 bases from V and 6 bases from J, with 14 bases between. CDR1 and CDR2 from the germline V gene are ENHRY and SYGVKD. This CDR3 has 14 residues.

The V and J genes are TRBV18 and TRBJ2-7; TRBD1 is a possible D gene (5 bases). Germline CDR1 KGHSH, CDR2 LQKENI. The length of the CDR3 is 14 residues. Trimming removed 1 base from V and 5 bases from J, with 12 bases in between. CDR3 coding DNA: TGTGCCAGCTCACCACAGGTAGGGGATAACGAGCAGTACTTC. This codes for CASSPQVGDNEQYF.

This clonotype was picked up many times. The rearrangement joins TRBV14 to TRBJ1-2; D is possibly TRBD1 (5 bases). The ends were cut back, 0 bases at V and 6 bases at J, with 17 bases in the middle. The CDR3 extends over 16 amino acids. The germline gives CDR1 SGHDN, CDR2 FVKESK. CDR3 sequence (DNA): TGTGCCAGCAGCCAAGATAGGGCGACAGTCAGGAATGGCTACACCTTC. Encoded protein: CASSQDRATVRNGYTF.

This clonotype was detected a few times. The chain links TRBV6-2 or TRBV6-3 to TRBJ2-7, with 9 positions matching TRBD1. This CDR3 comprises 15 residues. V shed 4 bases and J 2 bases; nucleotides not matched to a gene: 6. Germline lookup yields CDR1 MNHEY and CDR2 SVGEGT. The CDR3 sequence: CASSLRTGAAYEQYF. In DNA form, the CDR3 reads TGTGCCAGCAGTTTACGGACAGGGGCGGCCTACGAGCAGTACTTC.

This clonotype showed up just a few times. This chain joins TRBV3-1 and TRBJ2-7, with 13 bases matching TRBD2. CDR1 is LGHDT, CDR2 YNNKEL, per germline (reference sequence). The length of the CDR3 is 16 residues. The J segment lost 2 bases and the V segment lost 5 bases, leaving 6 bases of the junction unmatched. CDR3 in amino acids: CASSSGLAGLTYEQYF. DNA of the CDR3: TGTGCCAGCAGCTCGGGACTAGCGGGATTGACCTACGAGCAGTACTTC.

This clonotype was counted many times. The chain employs TRBV4-3 and TRBJ2-2; D may correspond to TRBD1 or TRBD2 (6 bases each). V was pared by 6 bases and J by 1 base, with 9 bases between. Germline V gene sequence: CDR1 LGHNA, CDR2 YSLEER. The CDR3 consists of 14 residues. CDR3 sequence (DNA): TGCGCCAGCAGGCGGGACAAGAACACCGGGGAGCTGTTTTTT. Protein: CASRRDKNTGELFF.